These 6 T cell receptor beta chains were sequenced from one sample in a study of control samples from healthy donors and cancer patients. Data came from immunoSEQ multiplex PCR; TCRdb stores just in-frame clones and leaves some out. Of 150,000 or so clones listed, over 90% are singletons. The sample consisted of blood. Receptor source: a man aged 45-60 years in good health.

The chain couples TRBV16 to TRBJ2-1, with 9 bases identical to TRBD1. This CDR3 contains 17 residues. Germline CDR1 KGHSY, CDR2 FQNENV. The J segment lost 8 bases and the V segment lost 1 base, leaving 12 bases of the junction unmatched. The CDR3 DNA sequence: TGTGCCAGCAGCCAATATATTAAGGGACAGGGAAACGATGAGCAGTTCTTC. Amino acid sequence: CASSQYIKGQGNDEQFF.

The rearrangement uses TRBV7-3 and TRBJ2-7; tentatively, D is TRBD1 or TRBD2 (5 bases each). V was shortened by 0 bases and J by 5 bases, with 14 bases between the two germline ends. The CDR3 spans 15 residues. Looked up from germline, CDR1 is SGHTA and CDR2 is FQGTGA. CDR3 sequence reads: CASSLTGGRENEQYF. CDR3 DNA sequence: TGTGCCAGCAGCTTAACGGGTGGCAGGGAGAACGAGCAGTACTTC.

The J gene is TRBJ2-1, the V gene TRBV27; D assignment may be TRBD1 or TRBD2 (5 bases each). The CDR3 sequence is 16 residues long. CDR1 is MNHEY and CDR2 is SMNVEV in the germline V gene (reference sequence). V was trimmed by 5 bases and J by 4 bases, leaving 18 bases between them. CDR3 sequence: CASSGGSATYYNEQFF. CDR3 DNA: TGTGCCAGCAGTGGGGGTAGCGCAACCTATTACAATGAGCAGTTCTTC.

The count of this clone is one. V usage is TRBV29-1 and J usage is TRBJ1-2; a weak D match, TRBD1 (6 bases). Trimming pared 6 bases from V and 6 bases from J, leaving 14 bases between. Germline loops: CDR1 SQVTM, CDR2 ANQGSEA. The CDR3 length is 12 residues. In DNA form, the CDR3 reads TGCAGCGTCTACAGGGCTAGGAATGGCTACACCTTC. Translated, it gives CSVYRARNGYTF.

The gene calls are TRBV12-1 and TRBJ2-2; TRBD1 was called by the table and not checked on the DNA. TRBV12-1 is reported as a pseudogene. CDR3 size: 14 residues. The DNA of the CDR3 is TGTGCCAGCAGCTTCGACAGGGCGACCGGGGAGCTGTTTTTT. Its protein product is CASSFDRATGELFF.

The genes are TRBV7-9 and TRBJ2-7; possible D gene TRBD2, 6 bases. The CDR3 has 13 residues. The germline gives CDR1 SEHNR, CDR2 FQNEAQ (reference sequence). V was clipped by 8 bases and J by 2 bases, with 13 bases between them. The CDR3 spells CASGVGGTYEQYF. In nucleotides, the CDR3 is TGTGCCAGCGGAGTTGGGGGGACCTACGAGCAGTACTTC.